Below, 12 T cell receptor beta chains from the same sample are listed, as sequenced in a study of T cell changes during pregnancy in multiple sclerosis (dated 2019 in TCRdb). Receptor libraries were prepared by the immunoSEQ multiplex PCR assay. In its TCRdb copy, this immuneACCESS table keeps in-frame sequences only and misses some clones. Where compared with another copy, unresolved V genes explain less than half of these, and the others have no known cause. This sample holds approximately 58,000 clones; roughly 90% were observed only once. The top ten constitute 0.15% to 0.2% of the sample. The sample consisted of CD4+ T cells from peripheral blood mononuclear cells, taken after pregnancy. These receptors were obtained from a female donor in good health, enrolled as a control in a pregnancy study.

In regard to this clone: The junction departs from germline at one end; a sequencing error may be responsible. This sequence joins TRBV7-7 and TRBJ2-2; 8 nucleotides match TRBD1. Germline CDR1 reads SSHAT; CDR2 reads FNYEAQ (reference sequence). This CDR3 has 13 residues. Here the CDR3 DNA reads TGTGCTAGCAGCGAGACAGGGGCCGGGGAGCTGTTTTTT. Amino acid sequence: CASSETGAGELFF.

The V and J genes are TRBV2 and TRBJ1-5; possible D gene TRBD1, 5 bases. The ends were cut back, 5 bases at V and 7 bases at J, with 12 bases in the middle. The CDR3 consists of 13 residues. The germline CDR1 and CDR2 sequences are SNHLY and FYNNEI. For the CDR3, the DNA is TGTGCCAGCAGTCAGGGTTATGCCCAGCCCCAGCATTTT. It yields the protein CASSQGYAQPQHF. Combining the CDR3 with reference TRBV2 and TRBJ1-5 gives the whole variable domain EPEVTQTPSHQVTQMGQEVILRCVPISNHLYFYWYRQILGQKVEFLVSFYNNEISEKSEIFDDQFSVERPDGSNFTLKIRSTKLEDSAMYFCASSQGYAQPQHFGDGTRLSIL.

CDR3 nucleotide sequence: TGTGCCAGCAGTGCGAACAGCAGGATGAACACTGAAGCTTTCTTT. Its protein product is CASSANSRMNTEAFF. The chain links TRBV25-1 to TRBJ1-1, with unresolved D. This CDR3 comprises 15 residues. V was shortened by 4 bases and J by 0 bases, with 12 bases between the two germline ends. Germline V gene data show CDR1 as MGHDK and CDR2 as SYGVNS.

The V and J genes are TRBV2 and TRBJ1-4, with 12 bases fitting TRBD1. The CDR3 runs to 13 residues. The germline CDR1 and CDR2 sequences are SNHLY and FYNNEI. The V segment lost 8 bases and the J segment 11 bases; nucleotides outside the gene matches: 6. CDR3 region: CASGTGGRWKLFF. CDR3 bases: TGTGCCAGCGGGACAGGGGGCCGGTGGAAACTGTTTTTT. Variable domain in full (rest from reference TRBV2 and TRBJ1-4): EPEVTQTPSHQVTQMGQEVILRCVPISNHLYFYWYRQILGQKVEFLVSFYNNEISEKSEIFDDQFSVERPDGSNFTLKIRSTKLEDSAMYFCASGTGGRWKLFFGSGTQLSVL.

This chain connects TRBV4-1 to TRBJ2-1, with 7 bases lining up with TRBD2. V trimming: 3 bases; J trimming: 6 bases; junction bases outside the gene matches: 5. The CDR3 length is 14 residues. Germline V gene data show CDR1 as MGHRA and CDR2 as YSYEKL. The CDR3 is CASSQGRGGNEQFF. The CDR3 nucleotides read TGCGCCAGCAGCCAGGGGAGGGGAGGCAATGAGCAGTTCTTC.

The V gene is TRBV10-2, the J gene TRBJ2-5; 8 nucleotides match TRBD1. With V trimmed by 6 bases and J by 5 bases, 5 bases remained unmatched. Germline loops: CDR1 WSHSY, CDR2 SAAADI. CDR3 length: 13 amino acids. This chain's CDR3 is CASRGQAWETQYF. CDR3 sequence (DNA): TGCGCCAGCAGGGGACAGGCGTGGGAGACCCAGTACTTC.

The chain is built from TRBV7-2 and TRBJ1-2; 7 bases are shared with TRBD1. Trimming removed 3 bases from V and 10 bases from J; junction bases left unmatched: 8. Germline V gene sequence: CDR1 SGHTA, CDR2 FQGNSA. This CDR3 has 13 amino acids. The CDR3 DNA reads as TGTGCCAGCAGCTTGGAGACAGGGATCGTCTACACCTTC. Amino acid sequence: CASSLETGIVYTF. The complete variable domain, with remaining parts taken from reference TRBV7-2 and TRBJ1-2, reads GAGVSQSPSNKVTEKGKDVELRCDPISGHTALYWYRQSLGQGLEFLIYFQGNSAPDKSGLPSDRFSAERTGGSVSTLTIQRTQQEDSAVYLCASSLETGIVYTFGSGTRLTVV.

This rearrangement joins TRBV4-2 to TRBJ2-7; TRBD2 matches at 9 bases. This CDR3 comprises 15 residues. CDR1 is LGHNA and CDR2 is YNFKEQ in the germline V gene. The J segment lost 9 bases and the V segment lost 1 base, leaving 10 bases of the junction unmatched. CDR3 nucleotides: TGTGCCAGCAGCCAAGTCGGAGTTAGCGGGGGCAGGCAGTACTTC. Translation gives CASSQVGVSGGRQYF.

The rearrangement links TRBV7-9 to TRBJ1-3, with 8 bases fitting TRBD1. This CDR3 contains 15 residues. Germline V CDR1 and CDR2: SEHNR, FQNEAQ (reference sequence). V was clipped by 5 bases and J by 3 bases; unmatched bases: 6. CDR3 loop: CASSPRTGHGNTIYF. The DNA of the CDR3 is TGTGCCAGCAGCCCTCGGACAGGGCATGGAAACACCATATATTTT.

This sequence joins TRBV15 and TRBJ2-7; weak D call: TRBD1 (5 bases). The V end was cut by 6 bases, the J end by 0 bases, with 12 bases between. CDR3 length: 14 amino acids. CDR1 is LNHNV and CDR2 is YYDKDF in the germline V gene (reference sequence). CDR3 loop: CATRVSTVSYEQYF. The DNA of the CDR3 is TGTGCCACCAGGGTATCGACAGTCTCCTACGAGCAGTACTTC.

The gene calls are TRBV1 and TRBJ2-1; the table's D call, TRBD2, was not checked against the DNA. TRBV1 represents a pseudogene. This CDR3 region has 16 residues. CDR3 in amino acids: CTSSQGKAGVYNEQFF. In DNA form, the CDR3 reads TGCACCAGCAGCCAAGGGAAAGCGGGGGTGTACAATGAGCAGTTCTTC.

A few counts support this clone. The V gene is TRBV7-9, the J gene TRBJ1-1, with a tentative D call TRBD1 (5 bases). This CDR3 has 13 amino acids. Germline CDR1 and CDR2: SEHNR and FQNEAQ (reference sequence). V lost 2 bases and J lost 4, with 8 bases in between. CDR3 DNA: TGTGCCAGCAGCTTAACTCAGGGCACTGAAGCTTTCTTT. Protein product: CASSLTQGTEAFF.